One sample yielded the 27 T cell receptor beta chains listed below, sequenced in a study of Ad26.COV2.S vaccination and SARS-CoV-2 variants. Treatment noted: about 20 received Ad26.COV2.S at low or high dose, single or two shots; 5 received placebo; per-sample allocation not given. After the first vaccine or placebo injection, samples were drawn on day 63. Assay: immunoSEQ multiplex PCR; the TCRdb copy retains only in-frame clones and omits some. Of about 420,000 clones in the sample, around nine tenths were seen once. The sample here was peripheral blood, taken in a trial of Ad26.COV2.S vaccine versus placebo. The receptor source for this set is a person aged 18-65 years who received the Ad26.COV2.S COVID-19 vaccine or a placebo.

The chain recombines TRBV28 with TRBJ1-3, with D possibly being TRBD1 (5 bases). Trimming took off 4 bases at V and 2 bases at J, with 12 bases between the two ends. Looked up from germline, CDR1 is MDHEN and CDR2 is SYDVKM. The CDR3 sequence is 15 residues long. The chain's CDR3 is CASSSRQYTGNTIYF. The CDR3 nucleotides read TGTGCCAGCAGTTCCCGACAGTACACTGGAAACACCATATATTTT.

This rearrangement joins TRBV2 to TRBJ1-2; 7 positions agree with TRBD1. The CDR3 spans 15 residues. From germline, CDR1 is SNHLY and CDR2 FYNNEI. J was trimmed by 4 bases and V by 2 bases; bases with no gene match: 7. The CDR3 protein is CASSERAGGSYGYTF. DNA for the CDR3: TGTGCCAGCAGTGAAAGGGCAGGGGGTAGCTATGGCTACACCTTC.

The chain combines TRBV19 with TRBJ2-3; tentatively, D is TRBD2 (5 bases). The ends were cut back, 3 bases at V and 4 bases at J, with 11 bases in the middle. Germline V gives CDR1 LNHDA, CDR2 SQIVND (reference sequence). The CDR3 consists of 14 residues. This CDR3 is CASSMIRGADTQYF. CDR3 sequence (DNA): TGTGCCAGTAGTATGATCCGGGGAGCAGATACGCAGTATTTT.

The CDR3 DNA is TGCGCCAGCAGCCTAGGACACCCGAACACTGAAGCTTTCTTT. Its translation: CASSLGHPNTEAFF. The rearrangement links TRBV4-3 to TRBJ1-1; perhaps TRBD1 as D (5 bases). The CDR3 is 14 amino acids. Germline lookup yields CDR1 LGHNA and CDR2 YSLEER. V was cut by 4 bases and J by 1 base, with 10 bases left in between.

The chain couples TRBV3-1 (or the pseudogene TRBV3-2) to TRBJ1-2; no clear D. CDR1 is LGHDT, CDR2 YNNKEL, per germline (reference sequence). Between the trimmed V and J ends, which lost 4 bases and 6 bases, there was a span of 6 bases. This CDR3 comprises 11 residues. CDR3 bases: TGTGCCAGCAGCCGGCGAGATGGCTACACCTTC. It is translated as CASSRRDGYTF.

This clone was seen once. The rearrangement links TRBV30 to TRBJ1-6; maybe TRBD1 (5 bases). Deletions cut 0 bases from V and 5 bases from J, with 8 bases between. The CDR3 has 14 amino acids. The V gene's germline CDR1 is GTSNPN and CDR2 SVGIG (reference sequence). The CDR3 sequence: CAWSVGGNNSPLHF. CDR3 sequence (DNA): TGTGCCTGGAGTGTTGGGGGGAATAATTCACCCCTCCACTTT.

The chain carries TRBV14 and TRBJ2-7; D possibly matches TRBD1 or TRBD2 (6 bases each). Germline lookup yields CDR1 SGHDN and CDR2 FVKESK. The CDR3 length is 16 residues. The V gene lost 3 bases and the J gene lost 0 bases, with 15 bases spanning the gap. CDR3 bases: TGTGCCAGCAGCCACCACCCCAGGGGAGGCTCCTACGAGCAGTACTTC. Its translation: CASSHHPRGGSYEQYF.

The chain links TRBV27 to TRBJ2-7; the match to TRBD2 covers 8 bases. Germline V lookup: CDR1 MNHEY, CDR2 SMNVEV (reference sequence). With 5 bases clipped from V and 1 base from J, the junction kept 13 bases outside the gene matches. The CDR3 is made up of 17 amino acids. The CDR3 DNA reads as TGTGCCAGCAGTCTCCGTACAGGACTAGCTGGGTCCTACGAGCAGTACTTC. Encoded protein: CASSLRTGLAGSYEQYF.

CDR3 in amino acids: CYKTKSETYNSPLHF. The CDR3 coding sequence is TGTTACAAAACAAAGAGCGAGACTTATAATTCACCCCTCCACTTT. The V and J genes are TRBV6-5 and TRBJ1-6; D gene ambiguous. Germline CDR1 MNHEY, CDR2 SVGAGI. This CDR3 region has 15 residues.

The V call is TRBV5-8, the J call TRBJ1-5, with D unclear. With 1 base removed from V and 4 bases from J, the gap between germline ends came to 9 bases. Germline V gene lookup returns CDR1 SGHTS and CDR2 YDEGEE. This CDR3 is built from 14 residues. The CDR3 sequence: CASSLRGFNQPQHF. CDR3 sequence (DNA): TGTGCCAGCAGCTTGCGAGGGTTTAATCAGCCCCAGCATTTT.

This chain uses TRBV13 with TRBJ2-7, with D unclear. The CDR3 runs 12 residues. The ends were cut back, 5 bases at V and 0 bases at J, with 5 bases in the middle. CDR1 and CDR2 (germline): PRHDT, FYEKMQ (reference sequence). The CDR3 nucleotides read TGTGCCAGCAGCATAACCTCCTACGAGCAGTACTTC. Amino acid sequence: CASSITSYEQYF.

The chain joins TRBV5-1 to TRBJ2-2; 10 nucleotides line up with TRBD1. Germline values: CDR1 SGHRS, CDR2 YFSETQ. V lost 0 bases to trimming and J lost 8 bases; unmatched junction nucleotides: 4. This CDR3 is built from 15 residues. The CDR3 is CASSLDDRGRGELFF. The CDR3 DNA is TGCGCCAGCAGCTTGGATGACAGGGGGCGAGGGGAGCTGTTTTTT.

Turning to this clone: Compared with germline, one end of the junction differs, possibly owing to a read error. The V call is TRBV4-2, the J call TRBJ1-4, with D perhaps TRBD1 (5 bases). The CDR3 has 14 amino acids. Germline CDR1 LGHNA, CDR2 YNFKEQ. CDR3 sequence: CASGQLLRGEKLFF. CDR3 DNA: TGTGCCAGCGGCCAGCTTCTGAGGGGTGAAAAACTGTTTTTT.

The chain joins TRBV18 to TRBJ1-3; TRBD1 is a possible D gene (6 bases). CDR1 and CDR2 from the germline V gene are KGHSH and LQKENI. Trimming pared 4 bases from V and 2 bases from J, leaving 12 bases between. The CDR3 is 15 amino acids. The CDR3 DNA is TGTGCCAGCTCACGAGCGGCAGGGGCTGGAAACACCATATATTTT. Translating gives CASSRAAGAGNTIYF.

The gene calls are TRBV7-9 and TRBJ1-2, with TRBD1 as a possible D gene (5 bases). The CDR3 runs to 13 residues. Trimming left V 5 bases short and J 6 bases short, with 13 bases between. CDR1 and CDR2 from the germline V gene are SEHNR and FQNEAQ (reference sequence). The chain's CDR3 is CASSTQGLDGYTF. CDR3 DNA sequence: TGTGCCAGCAGCACTCAGGGTTTAGATGGCTACACCTTC.

The chain employs TRBV7-3 and TRBJ2-2; the D call may be TRBD1 or TRBD2 (5 bases each). The V gene's germline CDR1 is SGHTA and CDR2 FQGTGA. Trimming removed 5 bases at V and 6 bases at J, with 10 bases between. The CDR3 runs to 13 residues. The CDR3 sequence is CASSPGRAGELFF. The CDR3 nucleotides read TGTGCCAGCAGCCCAGGGCGGGCCGGGGAGCTGTTTTTT. Filled out from reference TRBV7-3 and TRBJ2-2, the complete variable domain reads GAGVSQTPSNKVTEKGKYVELRCDPISGHTALYWYRQSLGQGPEFLIYFQGTGAADDSGLPNDRFFAVRPEGSVSTLKIQRTERGDSAVYLCASSPGRAGELFFGEGSRLTVL.

This chain joins TRBV3-1 (or the pseudogene TRBV3-2) and TRBJ1-6; no reliable D call. V dropped 2 bases and J dropped 10 bases, with 9 bases sitting between them. The CDR3 is made up of 13 amino acids. In germline, CDR1 is LGHDT, CDR2 YNNKEL (reference sequence). The CDR3 DNA follows: TGTGCCAGCAGCCAATTGGTACAGTCACCCCTCCACTTT. Translated: CASSQLVQSPLHF.

The rearrangement uses TRBV6-2 or TRBV6-3 and TRBJ1-3; D is undetermined. This CDR3 has 16 amino acids. Trimming stripped 6 bases from V and 3 bases from J, with 18 bases between. CDR1 is MNHEY, CDR2 SVGEGT, per germline. For the CDR3, the DNA is TGTGCCAGCAGCCCTGCCTGGGCACGCGGTGGAAACACCATATATTTT. Amino acid sequence: CASSPAWARGGNTIYF.

The J gene is TRBJ2-7, the V gene TRBV7-9; 12 positions agree with TRBD1. The CDR3 contains 16 residues. The germline gives CDR1 SEHNR, CDR2 FQNEAQ (reference sequence). V was pared by 5 bases and J by 4 bases, with 9 bases of the junction left unmatched. CDR3 amino acids: CASSPLTGQGAYEQYF. The CDR3 coding sequence is TGTGCCAGCAGCCCTCTGACGGGACAGGGGGCGTACGAGCAGTACTTC.

The chain combines TRBV9 with TRBJ2-5, with 8 nucleotides matching TRBD1. Germline V gene lookup returns CDR1 SGDLS and CDR2 YYNGEE. There are 14 residues in the CDR3. The V gene end was trimmed by 0 bases and the J gene end by 6 bases; junction bases not matched to a gene: 4. CDR3 loop: CASSVGQGSQTQYF. Written as DNA, the CDR3 is TGTGCCAGCAGCGTAGGACAGGGGTCGCAGACCCAGTACTTC.

V is TRBV7-9 and J is TRBJ1-6; 8 nucleotides match TRBD1. V trimming: 7 bases; J trimming: 5 bases; junction bases outside the gene matches: 4. CDR3 length: 14 residues. Germline assignment: CDR1 SEHNR and CDR2 FQNEAQ (reference sequence). CDR3 coding DNA: TGTGCCAGCACCGTGGGACAGGATAATTCACCCCTCCACTTT. Translating it yields CASTVGQDNSPLHF.

The V gene is TRBV19, the J gene TRBJ1-1; maybe TRBD1 (5 bases). Deletions cut 7 bases from V and 8 bases from J, with 11 bases between. Per germline, CDR1 LNHDA and CDR2 SQIVND (reference sequence). This CDR3 contains 11 residues. In DNA, the CDR3 is TGTGCCAGTACCCGGGGACGGGAAGCTTTCTTT. Amino acids: CASTRGREAFF.

CDR3 coding DNA: TGTGCCAGCAGTTATTCGCGAGATTATGGAAACACCATATATTTT. This gives the protein CASSYSRDYGNTIYF. J is TRBJ1-3 and V is TRBV6-2 or TRBV6-3, with no clear D. CDR1 and CDR2 from the germline V gene are MNHEY and SVGEGT. The CDR3 extends over 15 amino acids. Trimming took off 3 bases at V and 3 bases at J, with 12 bases between the two ends.

The CDR3 sequence: CASSLGGIGADTQYF. The DNA of the CDR3 is TGCGCCAGCAGCCTGGGGGGTATTGGCGCAGATACGCAGTATTTT. This chain uses TRBV5-1 with TRBJ2-3, with D possibly matching TRBD2 (6 bases). This CDR3 is built from 15 residues. Germline loops: CDR1 SGHRS, CDR2 YFSETQ. The germline V and J ends were trimmed by 4 bases and 4 bases, with 16 bases remaining between them.

The J gene is TRBJ2-3, the V gene TRBV10-3; 8 bases match TRBD2. The CDR3 runs to 16 residues. The trim removed 4 bases at V and 2 bases at J, leaving 8 bases unmatched. Germline CDR1 ENHRY, CDR2 SYGVKD. The CDR3 bases are TGTGCCATCAGTGTGACTAGCGTAATGTACACAGATACGCAGTATTTT. This codes for CAISVTSVMYTDTQYF.

The chain links TRBV18 to TRBJ2-6, with D unclear. CDR3 length: 14 residues. The V and J ends lost 0 bases and 4 bases respectively, with 4 bases between them. In germline, CDR1 is KGHSH, CDR2 LQKENI. The CDR3 here is CASSPPGGANVLTF. In DNA form, the CDR3 reads TGTGCCAGCTCACCACCTGGCGGGGCCAACGTCCTGACTTTC.

This chain connects TRBV6-1 to TRBJ2-7; D not certain. Trimming took off 3 bases at V and 0 bases at J, with 12 bases between the two ends. CDR1 is MNHNS and CDR2 is SASEGT in the germline V gene. CDR3 length: 15 amino acids. The DNA of the CDR3 is TGTGCCAGCAGTGACAGGTCGGCAAACTCCTACGAGCAGTACTTC. Protein: CASSDRSANSYEQYF.